This is a list of T cell receptor beta chains from one sample in a study of shared clonotypes between healthy human individuals. Using immunoSEQ multiplex PCR, the repertoire was profiled, and TCRdb retains in-frame clones only, with some absent. The table lists 2 million to 2.5 million clones, under 95% of them singletons. Sequences were obtained from naive CD4+ T cells from PBMCs. The receptors come from a man younger than 35 in good health. Some clones in this sample may be carry-over from other donors' samples. The CDR3 runs from the conserved cysteine through the conserved F or W. The D gene is left open where the match is weak. Some rows have no size entry. The others give once, few or many, or a class for an expanded clone.

J	D	V	size	CDR3	DNA
TRBJ2-1	TRBD2	TRBV7-9	-	CASSLTPSGSGANEQFF	TGTGCCAGCAGCTTAACGCCCAGCGGTAGCGGGGCCAATGAGCAGTTCTTC
TRBJ2-3	-	TRBV7-2	once	CASSSFSSGQYTQYF	TGTGCCAGCAGCTCGTTTTCTTCGGGGCAATATACGCAGTATTTT
TRBJ2-7	-	TRBV5-1	-	CASSSDIGLATYEQYF	TGCGCCAGCAGCTCAGACATCGGACTGGCGACCTACGAGCAGTACTTC
TRBJ1-2	-	TRBV18	-	CASSPLEGPYGYTF	TGTGCCAGCTCACCACTAGAGGGACCATATGGCTACACCTTC
TRBJ1-2	-	TRBV27	-	CATSPGRGYGYTF	TGTGCCACCTCACCAGGGAGGGGCTATGGCTACACCTTC
TRBJ2-5	-	TRBV29-1	-	CSVVSGPQETQYF	TGCAGCGTTGTATCAGGGCCCCAAGAGACCCAGTACTTC
TRBJ1-2	-	TRBV6-1	-	CASRSALSVGYTF	TGTGCCAGCAGGTCAGCCCTTTCTGTTGGCTACACCTTC
TRBJ2-1	-	TRBV27	-	CASSRGWSGHNEQFF	TGTGCCAGCAGTCGGGGGTGGTCAGGCCACAATGAGCAGTTCTTC
TRBJ1-4	TRBD1	TRBV27	-	CASRTGREKLFF	TGTGCCAGCAGGACAGGGAGGGAAAAACTGTTTTTT
TRBJ2-3	TRBD2	TRBV5-6	-	CASTWKLAGGADTQYF	TGTGCCAGCACCTGGAAACTAGCGGGAGGGGCAGATACGCAGTATTTT
TRBJ1-3	-	TRBV6-5	-	CASSYRGSGNTIYF	TGTGCCAGCAGTTACAGAGGCTCTGGAAACACCATATATTTT
TRBJ2-5	TRBD2	TRBV15	-	CATSRAHGTSDQETQYF	TGTGCCACCAGCAGAGCCCATGGGACTAGCGATCAAGAGACCCAGTACTTC
TRBJ1-2	-	TRBV7-2	once	CASSFGSADGYTF	TGTGCCAGCAGCTTTGGCAGCGCGGATGGCTACACCTTC
TRBJ2-3	TRBD2	TRBV2	-	CASSVGLAGGSDTQYF	TGTGCCAGCAGTGTGGGACTAGCGGGAGGTAGTGATACGCAGTATTTT
TRBJ2-1	-	TRBV7-8	-	CASSRENGRVLRGHEQFF	TGTGCCAGCAGCAGAGAGAATGGCCGGGTCCTAAGAGGGCATGAGCAGTTCTTC
TRBJ2-3	TRBD2	TRBV5-1	-	CASSLSLTSGTTDTQYF	TGCGCCAGCAGCTTATCTCTGACTAGCGGAACCACAGATACGCAGTATTTT
TRBJ2-7	TRBD2	TRBV19	-	CASSTRTSGSSYEQYF	TGTGCCAGTAGTACCAGGACTAGCGGGAGTTCCTACGAGCAGTACTTC
TRBJ2-1	-	TRBV7-9	-	CASSLVSRLYRDEQFF	TGTGCCAGCAGCTTAGTGTCCCGACTCTATCGGGATGAGCAGTTCTTC
TRBJ1-2	TRBD1	TRBV16	once	CASSRYRDSHGYTF	TGTGCCAGCAGCCGATACCGGGACAGCCATGGCTACACCTTC
TRBJ1-2	-	TRBV28	-	CASSLRPGIYGYTF	TGTGCCAGCAGTTTACGACCAGGGATCTATGGCTACACCTTC
TRBJ1-4	TRBD1	TRBV2	-	CASSGGTGSNEKLFF	TGTGCCAGCAGTGGTGGGACAGGAAGTAATGAAAAACTGTTTTTT
TRBJ2-3	-	TRBV7-9	-	CASSPPRGLQTTDTQYF	TGTGCCAGCAGCCCCCCCCGGGGTCTACAAACCACAGATACGCAGTATTTT
TRBJ2-5	TRBD1	TRBV28	-	CASSFYPGQNQETQYF	TGTGCCAGCAGTTTTTATCCGGGACAGAACCAAGAGACCCAGTACTTC
TRBJ1-1	-	TRBV18	-	CASSPNEVSGTEAFF	TGTGCCAGCTCACCAAACGAAGTAAGCGGCACTGAAGCTTTCTTT
TRBJ1-2	-	TRBV7-9	-	CASSLEQSYGYTF	TGTGCCAGCAGCTTAGAACAGAGCTATGGCTACACCTTC
TRBJ1-1	-	TRBV28	few	CASSQNTEAFF	TGTGCCAGCAGTCAAAACACTGAAGCTTTCTTT
TRBJ2-3	TRBD2	TRBV2	-	CASSYSGSGTDTQYF	TGTGCCAGCAGTTATAGCGGGAGTGGAACAGATACGCAGTATTTT
TRBJ2-7	-	TRBV7-2	once	CASSLSASEAGQYF	TGTGCCAGCAGCTTATCCGCGTCCGAAGCGGGGCAGTACTTC
TRBJ2-7	TRBD1	TRBV7-8	-	CASSIRTGRSYEQYF	TGTGCCAGCAGCATAAGGACAGGGAGAAGCTACGAGCAGTACTTC
TRBJ1-6	-	TRBV27	-	CAAGLYNSPLHF	TGTGCCGCGGGGCTATATAATTCACCCCTCCACTTT
TRBJ2-1	TRBD2	TRBV12-5	once	CASGWDRGLAGGSSYNEQFF	TGTGCTAGTGGCTGGGACCGGGGACTAGCGGGGGGGAGCTCCTACAATGAGCAGTTCTTC
TRBJ1-3	-	TRBV5-4	-	CASSPGAASGNTIYF	TGTGCCAGCAGCCCCGGGGCAGCCTCTGGAAACACCATATATTTT
TRBJ2-7	TRBD1	TRBV5-1	-	CASSPEGGQGSYEQYF	TGCGCCAGCAGCCCGGAAGGAGGACAGGGGTCCTACGAGCAGTACTTC
TRBJ2-7	-	TRBV6-5	-	CASSLTAGRYEQYF	TGTGCCAGCAGCCTTACAGCGGGTCGCTACGAGCAGTACTTC
TRBJ2-7	TRBD1	TRBV6-4	-	CASSDPQEGAGGYEQYF	TGTGCCAGCAGTGACCCACAAGAGGGGGCAGGGGGCTACGAGCAGTACTTC
TRBJ2-7	-	TRBV7-3	-	CASSLMGPGLGFYEQYF	TGTGCCAGCAGCTTAATGGGTCCGGGGTTGGGTTTCTACGAGCAGTACTTC
TRBJ2-1	TRBD1	TRBV5-1	-	CASSLWTGGQFF	TGCGCCAGCAGCTTGTGGACAGGGGGCCAGTTCTTC
TRBJ2-1	-	TRBV19	-	CASSSGRVTQFF	TGTGCCAGTAGTTCGGGCAGGGTGACGCAGTTCTTC
TRBJ1-3	TRBD1	TRBV5-1	-	CASSFQGEAQNGNTIYF	TGCGCCAGCAGCTTTCAGGGGGAGGCACAAAACGGAAACACCATATATTTT
TRBJ1-2	-	TRBV6-1	-	CASNPRSYGYTF	TGTGCCAGCAACCCCAGGAGTTATGGCTACACCTTC
TRBJ1-3	-	TRBV2	-	CASSANLRDTIYF	TGTGCCAGCAGCGCGAACCTTCGGGACACCATATATTTT
TRBJ1-1	-	TRBV18	-	CASSPISGGGTEAFF	TGTGCCAGCTCACCCATATCGGGGGGAGGGACTGAAGCTTTCTTT